Following are 13 T cell receptor beta chains from one sample sequenced in a study of blood T cell repertoires in COVID-19. Data came from immunoSEQ multiplex PCR; TCRdb stores just in-frame clones and leaves some out. The sample includes 96,000 or so clones, more than 70% of them seen just once. What was sequenced was peripheral blood. The receptors were sampled from a woman older than 75 with acute or convalescent COVID-19.

The chain couples TRBV6-5 to TRBJ2-7; D is possibly TRBD2 (5 bases). The CDR3 is 15 residues long. Trimming removed 0 bases at V and 2 bases at J, with 11 bases between. Germline CDR1 and CDR2: MNHEY and SVGAGI. In DNA, the CDR3 is TGTGCCAGCAGTTACTCGAGGGCGGCGACCTACGAGCAGTACTTC. It yields the protein CASSYSRAATYEQYF.

The chain carries TRBV4-1 and TRBJ2-7, with D perhaps matching TRBD2 (5 bases). There are 17 residues in the CDR3. V dropped 0 bases and J dropped 0 bases, with 15 bases sitting between them. CDR1 and CDR2 (germline): MGHRA, YSYEKL. The CDR3 loop is CASSQEFLSGNSYEQYF. CDR3 nucleotides: TGCGCCAGCAGCCAAGAATTTCTCTCGGGGAACTCCTACGAGCAGTACTTC.

The gene calls are TRBV19 and TRBJ2-1, with 8 bases that match TRBD1. In germline, CDR1 is LNHDA, CDR2 SQIVND (reference sequence). CDR3 length: 18 residues. V lost 4 bases to trimming and J lost 0 bases; unmatched junction nucleotides: 11. The CDR3 DNA reads TGTGCCAGTAGTAATCGCCCGACAGGGGACAGCTCCTACAATGAGCAGTTCTTC. Its protein is CASSNRPTGDSSYNEQFF.

The CDR3 DNA sequence: TGTGCCAGCAACCCGTGGGCGGGAGACGCAGATACGCAGTATTTT. It translates to CASNPWAGDADTQYF. The V and J genes are TRBV11-1 and TRBJ2-3, with TRBD2 identical over 7 bases. Losses at the gene ends were 7 bases for V and 4 bases for J; bases not matched to a gene: 11. The CDR3 length is 15 residues. CDR1 is SGHAT and CDR2 is FQDESV in the germline V gene (reference sequence).

This rearrangement joins TRBV28 to TRBJ1-2; 8 positions agree with TRBD1. Germline V lookup: CDR1 MDHEN, CDR2 SYDVKM. This CDR3 spans 14 amino acids. Losses at the gene ends were 6 bases for V and 2 bases for J; bases not matched to a gene: 5. The CDR3 nucleotides read TGTGCCAGCAGACCCACAGGGGGAAACTATGGCTACACCTTC. Its protein is CASRPTGGNYGYTF.

The genes are TRBV30 and TRBJ1-6; 10 positions agree with TRBD1. The CDR3 loop spans 18 amino acids. The V and J ends lost 0 bases and 9 bases, in that order; junction bases with no gene match: 14. In germline, CDR1 is GTSNPN, CDR2 SVGIG (reference sequence). CDR3 nucleotides: TGTGCCTGGAGTGTAGGAGGGTATCCGGGACAGGGGATTTCACCCCTCCACTTT. Its translation is CAWSVGGYPGQGISPLHF. The full variable domain, with the rest looked up from reference TRBV30 and TRBJ1-6, is SQTIHQWPATLVQPVGSPLSLECTVEGTSNPNLYWYRQAAGRGLQLLFYSVGIGQISSEVPQNLSASRPQDRQFILSSKKLLLSDSGFYLCAWSVGGYPGQGISPLHFGNGTRLTVT.

This chain joins TRBV6-4 and TRBJ1-5, with D perhaps TRBD1 (5 bases). This CDR3 has 17 amino acids. Germline V lookup: CDR1 MRHNA, CDR2 SNTAGT. Trimming removed 0 bases from V and 6 bases from J, with 18 bases in between. This CDR3 is CASSDSLRASQGQPQHF. The CDR3 coding sequence is TGTGCCAGCAGTGACTCACTCCGGGCAAGCCAGGGTCAGCCCCAGCATTTT.

V and J are TRBV2 and TRBJ1-4; 9 bases map to TRBD1. The CDR3 is 12 amino acids. Germline CDR1 is SNHLY and CDR2 is FYNNEI. Unmatched junction bases numbered 4, after V lost 11 bases and J lost 6 bases. The CDR3 nucleotides read TGTGCCGGTAGGGACAGGGATGAAAAACTGTTTTTT. Protein product: CAGRDRDEKLFF.

The chain couples TRBV5-1 to TRBJ1-2; TRBD1 aligns across 8 bases. V gave up 1 base and J gave up 7 bases; unmatched junction bases: 6. CDR1 and CDR2 from the germline V gene are SGHRS and YFSETQ. This CDR3 has 14 residues. Here the CDR3 reads CASSLSQGARGYTF. In DNA form, the CDR3 reads TGCGCCAGCAGCTTGTCCCAGGGGGCGCGTGGCTACACCTTC.

The CDR3 bases are TGCGCCAGCAGCCCCGACTCGGGTGGGTGGGAGACCCAGTACTTC. This sequence encodes CASSPDSGGWETQYF. The chain combines TRBV5-1 with TRBJ2-5, with unresolved D. The CDR3 runs 15 residues. The V end was cut by 4 bases, the J end by 5 bases, with 18 bases between. Germline V gene lookup returns CDR1 SGHRS and CDR2 YFSETQ.

V is TRBV6-5 and J is TRBJ1-1, with D possibly TRBD1 on 5 matching bases. Germline V gene data show CDR1 as MNHEY and CDR2 as SVGAGI. Trimming stripped 5 bases from V and 5 bases from J, with 12 bases between. The CDR3 consists of 13 residues. This CDR3 reads CASSINGATEAFF. The CDR3 nucleotides read TGTGCCAGCAGTATTAATGGGGCTACTGAAGCTTTCTTT.

This clone appeared a few times. The chain links TRBV12-3 or TRBV12-4 to TRBJ2-6; D might be TRBD1 (5 bases). V shed 8 bases and J shed 12 bases, with 14 bases lying between them. The length of the CDR3 is 12 residues. The CDR3: CASQPQGGVLTF. The CDR3 DNA reads TGTGCCAGCCAACCCCAGGGCGGCGTCCTGACTTTC.

CDR3 residues: CASSDSIPGGSYEKLFF. The CDR3 DNA reads as TGTGCCAGCAGTGATAGTATACCAGGGGGCTCGTATGAAAAACTGTTTTTT. V gene TRBV2 combines with J gene TRBJ1-4, with 8 bases fitting TRBD1. CDR1 SNHLY and CDR2 FYNNEI come from the germline V gene. The CDR3 runs to 17 residues. With 3 bases clipped from V and 6 bases from J, the junction kept 12 bases outside the gene matches.